This TCR beta chain was sequenced in a study of T cells in Graves' hyperthyroidism and ophthalmopathy. Study conclusions and caveats: Ophthalmopathy was model-predicted a median around 6.1 months pre-onset.

The investigators amplified TCR beta CDR3 regions from RNA transcripts. Carried out on the TCR CDR3, a first-round RT-PCR used the HTBI primer set. TCRdb used MiXCR to reprocess the multiplex PCR reads, holding one entry per CDR3 protein. The sample includes more than 300,000 distinct CDR3 sequences, about 15% of them seen just once. This clonotype was seen repeatedly, ten times or more. Its target is not known. Per germline, CDR1 DFQATT and CDR2 SNEGSKA (reference sequence). The CDR3 covers 16 residues. V was clipped by 3 bases and J by 7 bases, with 22 bases between them. The study defined stable Graves' hyperthyroidism as no ophthalmopathy progression within 18 months. Orbital computed tomography, thyroid ultrasound, serum thyroxine and TRAb, and clinical symptoms together informed the diagnoses.

The rearrangement uses TRBV20-1 and TRBJ2-1, with D possibly being TRBD1 (5 bases). Material for sequencing was blood. The receptor comes from an older woman with Graves' hyperthyroidism. CDR3 coding DNA: TGCAGTGCTAGGGATACTGGGGCATACCATGGGAATGAGCAGTTCTTC. Protein sequence: CSARDTGAYHGNEQFF.